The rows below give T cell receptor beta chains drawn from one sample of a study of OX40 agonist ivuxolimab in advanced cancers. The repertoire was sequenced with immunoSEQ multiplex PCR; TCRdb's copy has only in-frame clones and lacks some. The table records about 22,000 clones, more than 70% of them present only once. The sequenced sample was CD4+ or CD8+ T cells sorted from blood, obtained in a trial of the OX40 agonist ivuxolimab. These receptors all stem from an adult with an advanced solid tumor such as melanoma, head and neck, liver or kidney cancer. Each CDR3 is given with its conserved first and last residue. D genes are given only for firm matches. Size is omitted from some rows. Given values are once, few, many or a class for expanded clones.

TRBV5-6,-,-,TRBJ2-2,CASSLLNTGELFF,TGTGCCAGCAGCTTGCTCAACACCGGGGAGCTGTTTTTT
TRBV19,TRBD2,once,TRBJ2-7,CASSIHISGSYEQYF,TGTGCCAGTAGTATTCATATTAGCGGGAGCTACGAGCAGTACTTC
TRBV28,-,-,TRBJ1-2,CASSLNTNYGYTF,TGTGCCAGCAGCCTAAATACTAACTATGGCTACACCTTC
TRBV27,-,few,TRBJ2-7,CASSLGINYEQYF,TGTGCCAGCTCCCTCGGAATCAACTACGAGCAGTACTTC
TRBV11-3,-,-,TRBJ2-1,CASSFGQRTNEQFF,TGTGCCAGCAGCTTCGGCCAGCGAACGAATGAGCAGTTCTTC
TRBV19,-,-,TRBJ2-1,CASSVGLQPYNEQFF,TGTGCCAGTAGTGTGGGACTTCAGCCCTACAATGAGCAGTTCTTC
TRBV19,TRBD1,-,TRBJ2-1,CASSLPGQGILEQFF,TGTGCCAGCAGTTTGCCGGGACAGGGAATTCTTGAGCAGTTCTTC
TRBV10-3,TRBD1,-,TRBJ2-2,CATLGGQENTGELFF,TGTGCCACGCTCGGGGGACAGGAGAACACCGGGGAGCTGTTTTTT
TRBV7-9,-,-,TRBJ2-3,CASTGPSSTDTQYF,TGTGCCAGCACTGGACCCTCTAGCACAGATACGCAGTATTTT
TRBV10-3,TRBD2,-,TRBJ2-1,CAISGLAVNEQFF,TGTGCCATCAGCGGACTAGCGGTAAATGAGCAGTTCTTC
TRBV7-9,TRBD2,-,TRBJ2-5,CASSLRAGGQETQYF,TGTGCCAGCAGCTTACGAGCGGGAGGGCAAGAGACCCAGTACTTC
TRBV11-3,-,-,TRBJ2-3,CASSLTVTSTDTQYF,TGTGCCAGCAGCTTGACAGTTACTAGCACAGATACGCAGTATTTT
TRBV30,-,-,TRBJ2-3,CAWSKGMGSSADTQYF,TGTGCCTGGAGCAAGGGGATGGGGTCTTCGGCAGATACGCAGTATTTT
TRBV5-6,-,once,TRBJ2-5,CASSEETRLETQYF,TGTGCCAGCAGCGAGGAGACCCGATTGGAGACCCAGTACTTC
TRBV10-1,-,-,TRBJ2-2,CASSDGLKTGELFF,TGCGCCAGCAGTGACGGGTTAAAGACCGGGGAGCTGTTTTTT
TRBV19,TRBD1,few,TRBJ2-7,CASSRGTGSYEQYF,TGTGCCAGTAGTCGCGGGACAGGTTCCTACGAGCAGTACTTC
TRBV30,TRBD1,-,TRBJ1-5,CAWSGGTGQTQPQHF,TGTGCCTGGAGTGGGGGGACAGGGCAAACTCAGCCCCAGCATTTT
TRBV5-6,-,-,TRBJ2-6,CASSWGALVSGANVLTF,TGTGCCAGCAGTTGGGGGGCACTAGTATCCGGGGCCAACGTCCTGACTTTC
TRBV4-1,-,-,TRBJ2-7,CASSQTTKYEQYF,TGCGCCAGCAGTCAGACTACTAAATACGAGCAGTACTTC
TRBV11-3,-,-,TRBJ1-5,CASSPRVGNQPQHF,TGTGCCAGCAGCCCCAGGGTGGGGAATCAGCCCCAGCATTTT
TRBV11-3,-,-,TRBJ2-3,CASSSTKGTDTQYF,TGTGCCAGCAGCTCAACCAAAGGGACAGATACGCAGTATTTT
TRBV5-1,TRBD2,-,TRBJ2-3,CASSLLLAGASDTQYF,TGCGCCAGCAGCTTGTTGCTAGCGGGAGCCTCAGATACGCAGTATTTT
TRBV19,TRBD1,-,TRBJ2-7,CASSTRLRRDRDYYEQYF,TGTGCCAGTAGTACGAGACTTCGACGGGACAGGGATTACTACGAGCAGTACTTC
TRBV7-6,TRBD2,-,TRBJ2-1,CASSLAQASGSRNEQFF,TGTGCCAGCAGCTTAGCACAGGCTAGCGGGAGTCGCAATGAGCAGTTCTTC
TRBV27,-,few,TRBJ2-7,CASSTYIPDLYF,TGTGCCAGCAGTACCTACATCCCTGATCTGTACTTC
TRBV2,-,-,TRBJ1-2,CASIGFGQRSYGYTF,TGTGCCAGCATTGGATTCGGACAGCGGAGCTATGGCTACACCTTC
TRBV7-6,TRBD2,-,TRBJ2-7,CASSSGLAGPYEQYF,TGTGCCAGCAGCTCAGGACTAGCGGGGCCCTACGAGCAGTACTTC
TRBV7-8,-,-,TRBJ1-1,CASSLVGTAEAFF,TGTGCCAGCAGCTTAGTGGGGACGGCTGAAGCTTTCTTT
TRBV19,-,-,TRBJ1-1,CASIGVTEAFF,TGTGCCAGTATAGGGGTTACTGAAGCTTTCTTT
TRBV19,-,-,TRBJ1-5,CASSMGSYSNQPQHF,TGTGCCAGTAGTATGGGCAGTTATAGCAATCAGCCCCAGCATTTT
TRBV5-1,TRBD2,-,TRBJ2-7,CASTATTGSGRERGEQYF,TGCGCCAGCACCGCTACGACAGGGAGCGGGAGGGAGCGTGGCGAGCAGTACTTC
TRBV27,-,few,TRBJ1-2,CASSLMTGLDYGYTF,TGTGCCAGCAGCCTAATGACAGGACTGGACTATGGCTACACCTTC
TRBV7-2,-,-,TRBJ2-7,CASSLGGAGYEQYF,TGTGCCAGCAGCTTAGGTGGAGCGGGCTACGAGCAGTACTTC
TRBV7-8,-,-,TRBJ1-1,CASSPGTNTEAFF,TGTGCCAGCAGCCCGGGTACGAACACTGAAGCTTTCTTT
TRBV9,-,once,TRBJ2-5,CASSVENTRWETQYF,TGTGCCAGCAGCGTAGAGAACACAAGGTGGGAGACCCAGTACTTC
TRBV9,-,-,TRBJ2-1,CASSVPTEGGSVDEQFF,TGTGCCAGCAGCGTACCGACCGAAGGGGGGAGCGTAGATGAGCAGTTCTTC
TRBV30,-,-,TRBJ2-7,CAWSADALGEQYF,TGTGCCTGGAGCGCGGACGCTCTGGGGGAGCAGTACTTC
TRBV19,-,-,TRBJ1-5,CASSPLALVSYSNQPQHF,TGTGCCAGTAGCCCCTTGGCGCTTGTCAGCTATAGCAATCAGCCCCAGCATTTT
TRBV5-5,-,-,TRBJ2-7,CASSLGQGFWEQYF,TGTGCCAGCAGCTTGGGTCAGGGTTTCTGGGAGCAGTACTTC
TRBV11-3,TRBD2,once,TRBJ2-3,CAGSLASGSGDTQYF,TGTGCCGGTTCATTGGCTAGCGGGAGTGGAGATACGCAGTATTTT
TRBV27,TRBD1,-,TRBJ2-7,CASSTRTGSYEQYF,TGTGCCAGCAGTACACGGACAGGTTCGTACGAGCAGTACTTC
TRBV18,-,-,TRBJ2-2,CASSPQGTGELFF,TGTGCCAGCTCACCACAGGGCACCGGGGAGCTGTTTTTT
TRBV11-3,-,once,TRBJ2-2,CASSPGTQNTGELFF,TGTGCCAGCAGCCCAGGGACACAGAACACCGGGGAGCTGTTTTTT
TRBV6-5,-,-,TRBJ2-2,CASSTPTTGELFF,TGTGCCAGCTCCACCCCAACCACCGGGGAGCTGTTTTTT
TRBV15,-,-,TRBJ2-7,CATRTMSSYEQYF,TGTGCCACCAGAACGATGAGCTCCTACGAGCAGTACTTC
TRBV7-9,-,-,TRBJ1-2,CASSPGRGDGYTF,TGTGCCAGCTCCCCCGGTAGGGGGGATGGCTACACCTTC
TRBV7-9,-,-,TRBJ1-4,CASSPSISFNEKLFF,TGTGCCAGCAGTCCCTCGATTTCCTTTAATGAAAAACTGTTTTTT
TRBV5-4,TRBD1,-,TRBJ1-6,CASSFDWGTGNSPLHF,TGTGCCAGCAGCTTTGATTGGGGGACAGGGAATTCACCCCTCCACTTT